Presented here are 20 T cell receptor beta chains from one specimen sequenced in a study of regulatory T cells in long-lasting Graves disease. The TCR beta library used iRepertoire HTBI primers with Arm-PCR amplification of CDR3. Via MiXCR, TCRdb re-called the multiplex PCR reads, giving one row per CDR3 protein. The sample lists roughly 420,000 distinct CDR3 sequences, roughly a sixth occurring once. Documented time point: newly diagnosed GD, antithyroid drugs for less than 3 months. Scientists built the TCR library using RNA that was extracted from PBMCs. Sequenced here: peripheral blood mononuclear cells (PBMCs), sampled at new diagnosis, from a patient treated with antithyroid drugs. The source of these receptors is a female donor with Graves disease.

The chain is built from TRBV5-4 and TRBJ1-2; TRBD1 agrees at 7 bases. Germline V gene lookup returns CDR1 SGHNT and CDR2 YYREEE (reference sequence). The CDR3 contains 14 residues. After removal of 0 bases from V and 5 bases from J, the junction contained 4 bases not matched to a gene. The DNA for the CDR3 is TGTGCCAGCAGCTTGGGGACAGGAAAGTATGGCTACACCTTC. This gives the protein CASSLGTGKYGYTF.

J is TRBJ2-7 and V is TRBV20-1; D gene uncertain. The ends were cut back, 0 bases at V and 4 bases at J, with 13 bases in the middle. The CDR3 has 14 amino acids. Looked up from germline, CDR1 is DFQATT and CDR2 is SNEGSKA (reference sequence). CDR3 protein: CSARDKSGRYEQYF. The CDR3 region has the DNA TGCAGTGCTAGAGATAAGAGTGGCAGATACGAGCAGTACTTC.

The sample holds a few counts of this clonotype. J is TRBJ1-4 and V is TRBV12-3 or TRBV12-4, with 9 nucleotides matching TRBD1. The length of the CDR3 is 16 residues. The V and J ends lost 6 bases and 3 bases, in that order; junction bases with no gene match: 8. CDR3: CASRLQGAAANEKLFF. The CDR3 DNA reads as TGTGCCAGCAGGTTACAGGGGGCGGCGGCTAATGAAAAACTGTTTTTT.

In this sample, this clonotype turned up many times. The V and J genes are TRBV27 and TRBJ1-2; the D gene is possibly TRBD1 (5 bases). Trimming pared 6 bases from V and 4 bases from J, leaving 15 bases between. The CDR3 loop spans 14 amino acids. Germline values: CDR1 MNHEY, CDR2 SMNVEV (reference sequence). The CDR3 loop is CASRPGSGGYGYTF. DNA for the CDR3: TGTGCCAGCAGACCAGGGAGCGGTGGCTATGGCTACACCTTC.

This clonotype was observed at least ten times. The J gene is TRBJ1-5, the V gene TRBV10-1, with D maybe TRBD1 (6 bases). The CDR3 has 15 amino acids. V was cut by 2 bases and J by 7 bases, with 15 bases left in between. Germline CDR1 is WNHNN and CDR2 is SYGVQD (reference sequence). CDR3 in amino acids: CASSETHREDQPQHF. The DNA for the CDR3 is TGCGCCAGCAGTGAGACCCACAGGGAAGACCAGCCCCAGCATTTT.

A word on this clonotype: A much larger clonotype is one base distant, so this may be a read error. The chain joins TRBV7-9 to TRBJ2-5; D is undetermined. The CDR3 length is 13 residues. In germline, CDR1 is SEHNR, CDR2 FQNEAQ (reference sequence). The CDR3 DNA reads TGTGTCAGCAGCCAAGGCAACCAAGAGACCCAGTACTTC. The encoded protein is CVSSQGNQETQYF.

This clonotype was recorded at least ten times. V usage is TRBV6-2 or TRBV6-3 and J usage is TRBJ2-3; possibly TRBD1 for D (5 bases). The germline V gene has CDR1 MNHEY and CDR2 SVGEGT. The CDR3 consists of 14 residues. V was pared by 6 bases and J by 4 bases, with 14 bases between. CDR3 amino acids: CASSLFDRPDTQYF. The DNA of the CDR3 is TGTGCCAGCAGCCTTTTCGACAGACCAGATACGCAGTATTTT.

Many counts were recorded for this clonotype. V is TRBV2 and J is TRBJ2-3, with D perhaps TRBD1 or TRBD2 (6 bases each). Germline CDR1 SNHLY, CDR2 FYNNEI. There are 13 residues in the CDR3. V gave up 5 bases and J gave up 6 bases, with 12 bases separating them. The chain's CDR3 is CASSWIGGDTQYF. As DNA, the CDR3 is TGTGCCAGCAGTTGGATAGGGGGGGATACGCAGTATTTT. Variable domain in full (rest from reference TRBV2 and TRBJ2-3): EPEVTQTPSHQVTQMGQEVILRCVPISNHLYFYWYRQILGQKVEFLVSFYNNEISEKSEIFDDQFSVERPDGSNFTLKIRSTKLEDSAMYFCASSWIGGDTQYFGPGTRLTVL.

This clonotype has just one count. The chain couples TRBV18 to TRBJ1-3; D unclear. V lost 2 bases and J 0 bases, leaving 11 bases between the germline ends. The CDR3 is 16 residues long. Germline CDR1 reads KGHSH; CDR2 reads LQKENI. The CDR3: CASSPGGPSSGNTIYF. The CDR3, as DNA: TGTGCCAGCTCACCAGGAGGACCGAGCTCTGGAAACACCATATATTTT.

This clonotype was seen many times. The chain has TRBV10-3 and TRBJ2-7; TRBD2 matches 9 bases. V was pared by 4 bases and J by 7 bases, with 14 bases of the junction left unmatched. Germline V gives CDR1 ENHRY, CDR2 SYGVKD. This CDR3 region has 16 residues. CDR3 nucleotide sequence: TGTGCCATCAGTGTTTCTTTGCGGGAGGGCCCGGTGGAGCAGTACTTC. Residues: CAISVSLREGPVEQYF.

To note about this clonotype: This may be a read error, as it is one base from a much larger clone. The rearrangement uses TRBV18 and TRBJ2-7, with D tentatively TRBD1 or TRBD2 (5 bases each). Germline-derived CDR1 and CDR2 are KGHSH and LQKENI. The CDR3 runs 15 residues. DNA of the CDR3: TGTGCCGGCTCACCGAGTACCGGGACGCTCTACGAGCAGTACTTC. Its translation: CAGSPSTGTLYEQYF.

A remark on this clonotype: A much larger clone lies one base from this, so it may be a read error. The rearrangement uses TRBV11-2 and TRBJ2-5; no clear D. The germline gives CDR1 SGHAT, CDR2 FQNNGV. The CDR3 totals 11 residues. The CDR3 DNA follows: TGTGCCCGCAGCTTAGACGAGACCCAGTACTTC. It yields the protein CARSLDETQYF.

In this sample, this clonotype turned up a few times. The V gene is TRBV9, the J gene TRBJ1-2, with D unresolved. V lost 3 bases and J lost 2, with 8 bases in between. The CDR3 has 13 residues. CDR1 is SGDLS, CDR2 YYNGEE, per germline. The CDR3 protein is CASSDETNYGYTF. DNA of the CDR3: TGTGCCAGCAGCGACGAGACAAACTATGGCTACACCTTC.

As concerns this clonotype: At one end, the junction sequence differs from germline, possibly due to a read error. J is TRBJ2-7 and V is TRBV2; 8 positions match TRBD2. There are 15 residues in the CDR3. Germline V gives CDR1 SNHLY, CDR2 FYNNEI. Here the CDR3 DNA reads TGTGCCAACAGTGGTCTGAGCGGGAGATCCCACGAGCAGTACTTC. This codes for CANSGLSGRSHEQYF.

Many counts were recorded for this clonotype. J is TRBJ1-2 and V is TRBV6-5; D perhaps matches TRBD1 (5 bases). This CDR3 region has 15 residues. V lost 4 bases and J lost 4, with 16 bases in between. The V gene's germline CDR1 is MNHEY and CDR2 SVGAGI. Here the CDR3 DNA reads TGTGCCAGCAGTTTCCGGGACGTCGTTATCTATGGCTACACCTTC. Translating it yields CASSFRDVVIYGYTF.

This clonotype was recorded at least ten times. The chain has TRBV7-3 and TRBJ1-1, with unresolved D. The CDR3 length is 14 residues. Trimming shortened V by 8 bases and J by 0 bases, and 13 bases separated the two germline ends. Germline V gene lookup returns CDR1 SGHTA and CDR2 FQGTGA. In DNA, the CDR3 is TGTGCCAGCTCCACTGGTCCAATGAACACTGAAGCTTTCTTT. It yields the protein CASSTGPMNTEAFF.

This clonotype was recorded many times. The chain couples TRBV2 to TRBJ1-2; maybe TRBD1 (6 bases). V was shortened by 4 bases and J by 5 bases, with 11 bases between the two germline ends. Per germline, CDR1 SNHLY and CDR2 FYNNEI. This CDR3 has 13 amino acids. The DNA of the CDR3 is TGTGCCAGCAGTGCCAGGGGCGGTTATGGCTACACCTTC. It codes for CASSARGGYGYTF.

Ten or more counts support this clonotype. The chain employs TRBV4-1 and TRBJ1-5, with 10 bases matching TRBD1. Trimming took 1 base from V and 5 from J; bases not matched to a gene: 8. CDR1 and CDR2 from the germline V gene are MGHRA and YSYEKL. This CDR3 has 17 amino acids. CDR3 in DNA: TGCGCCAGCAGCCAAGGGACAGGGGGTATAACATATCAGCCCCAGCATTTT. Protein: CASSQGTGGITYQPQHF.

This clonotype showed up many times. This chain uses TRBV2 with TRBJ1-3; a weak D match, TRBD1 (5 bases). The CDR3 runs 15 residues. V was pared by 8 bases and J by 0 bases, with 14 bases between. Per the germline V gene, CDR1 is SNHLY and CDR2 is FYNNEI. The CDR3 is CASSRQSVSGNTIYF. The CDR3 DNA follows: TGTGCCAGCTCACGACAGAGCGTCTCTGGAAACACCATATATTTT.

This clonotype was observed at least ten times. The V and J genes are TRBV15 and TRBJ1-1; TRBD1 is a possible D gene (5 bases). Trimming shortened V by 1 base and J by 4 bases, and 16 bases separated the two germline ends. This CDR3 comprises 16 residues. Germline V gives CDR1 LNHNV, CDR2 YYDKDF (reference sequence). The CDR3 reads CATSRAPVRGGTEAFF. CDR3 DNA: TGTGCCACCAGCAGAGCCCCCGTTAGGGGAGGCACTGAAGCTTTCTTT.